The sequence of this T cell receptor (beta chain) was determined in a study of CD8 T cells in Susac syndrome. TCR beta sequencing was performed on blood CD8+ and CD4+ T cells. Negative isolation yielded CD8+ and CD4+ T cells; FACS enriched TEMRA cells. With random hexamers, roughly 0.45 to 1 ug RNA was reverse transcribed. One entry per CDR3 protein results from TCRdb running MiXCR on the immunoSEQ multiplex PCR reads. The sample includes fewer than 200,000 distinct CDR3 sequences, approximately 94% of them seen just once. V was shortened by 2 bases and J by 5 bases, with 10 bases between the two germline ends. The CDR3 is made up of 15 amino acids. In germline, CDR1 is SGHTA, CDR2 FQGNSA.

The receptor was isolated from a human donor with Susac syndrome. The sample comprised CD4+ T cells from PBMCs. The chain joins TRBV7-2 to TRBJ1-6; no reliable D call. The CDR3 nucleotides read TGTGCCAGCAGCTTAAGAGGGAAAGATAATTCACCCCTCCACTTT. This translates into CASSLRGKDNSPLHF.